This T cell receptor (beta chain) originates from a study of blood T cells in healthy people across ages. Study overall: Template switching retrieved approximately one barcoded beta molecule for each two T cells.

With 7 bases clipped from V and 4 bases from J, the junction kept 7 bases outside the gene matches. This CDR3 comprises 14 residues. Per the germline V gene, CDR1 is SGHTA and CDR2 is FQGNSA. This clonotype was picked up a small number of times. Each individual donor underwent a draw of roughly 10 milliliters of peripheral blood. For the second PCR, which ran for about 6 to 12 cycles, a sample-barcoded 5' primer and a J-beta primer mix were used. TCRdb redid the calling of the 5' RACE reads with MiXCR, one entry per CDR3 protein. The table records approximately 690,000 distinct CDR3 sequences, around 41% of them present only once.

The chain joins TRBV7-2 to TRBJ2-5, with 9 nucleotides matching TRBD2. This clonotype originated in a man aged 80 or over in good health. Sequenced input: blood. In DNA, the CDR3 is TGTGCCAGCAAGCGGGGGGTTTTTCCAGAGACCCAGTACTTC. Its translation: CASKRGVFPETQYF. The whole variable domain, filled in from reference TRBV7-2 and TRBJ2-5, reads GAGVSQSPSNKVTEKGKDVELRCDPISGHTALYWYRQSLGQGLEFLIYFQGNSAPDKSGLPSDRFSAERTGGSVSTLTIQRTQQEDSAVYLCASKRGVFPETQYFGPGTRLLVL.